These 7 T cell receptor beta chains came from one sample sequenced in a study of regulatory T cells in long-lasting Graves disease (dated by TCRdb to the early 2020s). The sample's time point, from its label and the paper: newly diagnosed GD, antithyroid drugs for less than 3 months. RNA was extracted from PBMCs in TRIzol for both TCR sequencing and RNA sequencing. The protocol used for the library was multiplex PCR. Sequenced using an Illumina HiSeq 4000. iRepertoire HTBI primers and Arm-PCR amplification of CDR3 regions were used to construct TCR beta libraries. The public sequencing data were trimmed at Q25 with fastp and processed into clonotypes with MiXCR by TCRdb, which kept only in-frame beta chains. Rows with a matching CDR3 protein are joined into one entry that keeps the most common DNA and genes. The sample has hundreds of thousands of distinct CDR3 sequences on record, approximately 15% of them singletons. 25% to 30% of the sample is taken by the ten largest.

These data are also associated with another study on T cells in Graves' hyperthyroidism and ophthalmopathy.

The material sequenced was peripheral blood mononuclear cells (PBMCs), taken at new diagnosis, from a patient treated with antithyroid drugs. These receptors were taken from a man aged 35 to 55 with Graves disease. Donor details come from another sample of the same person, matched by shared clones.

The chain uses TRBV4-2 and TRBJ2-1; D unclear. Germline V gives CDR1 LGHNA, CDR2 YNFKEQ. Trimming cost V 0 bases and J 5 bases, with 11 bases left between them. This CDR3 region has 15 residues. This CDR3 reads CASSQELPGNNEQFF. The CDR3, as DNA: TGTGCCAGCAGCCAAGAGCTACCAGGCAACAATGAGCAGTTCTTC.

The chain is built from TRBV6-9 and TRBJ1-6; D unclear. This CDR3 comprises 14 residues. Trimming took 3 bases from V and 10 from J, leaving 13 bases between them. Germline V gene sequence: CDR1 MNHGY, CDR2 SVAAGI. Written as DNA, the CDR3 is TGTGCCAGCAGTTACGGGAGGGTGAAGTCACCCCTCCACTTT. Translating it yields CASSYGRVKSPLHF.

This clonotype was seen many times. This chain connects TRBV30 to TRBJ2-5, with a possible D match to TRBD1 (6 bases). The germline V gene has CDR1 GTSNPN and CDR2 SVGIG (reference sequence). Trimming removed 0 bases from V and 5 bases from J, with 19 bases in between. This CDR3 comprises 16 residues. Written as DNA, the CDR3 is TGTGCCTGGAGTGTCCTCCGGGACACTAACGGGGAGACCCAGTACTTC. Translation gives CAWSVLRDTNGETQYF.

This clonotype was found a few times. V and J are TRBV6-1 and TRBJ1-1; TRBD1 is a possible D gene (6 bases). Trimming took 6 bases from V and 5 from J, leaving 13 bases between them. The CDR3 has 13 residues. CDR1 MNHNS and CDR2 SASEGT come from the germline V gene. The CDR3 DNA is TGTGCCAGCAGGAGAGGGGGTTGGACTGAAGCTTTCTTT. Translating it yields CASRRGGWTEAFF.

The rearrangement uses TRBV27 and TRBJ2-7; the match to TRBD1 covers 9 bases. CDR1 is MNHEY and CDR2 is SMNVEV in the germline V gene (reference sequence). The V segment lost 5 bases and the J segment 2 bases; nucleotides outside the gene matches: 16. This CDR3 region has 18 residues. In nucleotides, the CDR3 is TGTGCCAGCAGTGCCGACAGGGGGAATATCCTCAGTCCCTACGAGCAGTACTTC. Protein sequence: CASSADRGNILSPYEQYF.

Regarding this clonotype: With a much larger clone just one base away, this may be a read error. Here the CDR3 reads CSASRAGTIGPYNEQFF. CDR3 nucleotides: TGCAGTGCTAGTCGTGCGGGGACTATCGGCCCCTACAATGAGCAGTTCTTC. V gene TRBV20-1 combines with J gene TRBJ2-1, with 7 bases aligning to TRBD2. The CDR3 spans 17 residues. J gave up 2 bases and V 3 bases, and 13 bases lay outside the gene matches. Germline loops: CDR1 DFQATT, CDR2 SNEGSKA (reference sequence).

This chain connects TRBV13 to TRBJ2-2; D may be TRBD2 (5 bases). This CDR3 region has 15 residues. Germline assignment: CDR1 PRHDT and CDR2 FYEKMQ (reference sequence). V shed 5 bases and J shed 3 bases, with 13 bases lying between them. CDR3 residues: CASSVYGGHTGELFF. CDR3 bases: TGTGCCAGCAGCGTATACGGAGGCCACACCGGGGAGCTGTTTTTT.